This passage covers 9 T cell receptor beta chains from one sample sequenced in a study of blood T cell repertoires in COVID-19. Some clones are missing from TCRdb's copy, which holds only in-frame ones; the method was immunoSEQ multiplex PCR. In the table there are under 250,000 clones, about 83% of which are singletons. The sample consisted of peripheral blood. The receptors stem from a woman older than 75 with COVID-19, enrolled during active disease.

The chain uses TRBV19 and TRBJ2-1; 8 nucleotides line up with TRBD2. V gave up 6 bases and J gave up 2 bases; unmatched junction bases: 3. CDR3 size: 14 residues. CDR1 LNHDA and CDR2 SQIVND come from the germline V gene (reference sequence). CDR3 protein: CASREAGAYNEQFF. DNA of the CDR3: TGTGCCAGTAGGGAAGCGGGGGCCTACAATGAGCAGTTCTTC.

CDR3 residues: CASSSRGLYTEAFF. The CDR3 DNA sequence: TGTGCCAGCAGTTCCAGGGGGCTATACACTGAAGCTTTCTTT. The J gene is TRBJ1-1, the V gene TRBV13; the match to TRBD1 covers 8 bases. CDR1 and CDR2 (germline): PRHDT, FYEKMQ (reference sequence). This CDR3 is 14 amino acids long. V trimming: 6 bases; J trimming: 3 bases; junction bases outside the gene matches: 6.

V gene TRBV5-1 combines with J gene TRBJ1-3; D perhaps matches TRBD1 (5 bases). This CDR3 has 14 residues. Germline V lookup: CDR1 SGHRS, CDR2 YFSETQ. V lost 0 bases and J lost 8, with 12 bases in between. The CDR3 DNA reads as TGCGCCAGCAGCTTGGCGGGGGTAGGGGACACCATATATTTT. It codes for CASSLAGVGDTIYF.

The chain joins TRBV5-4 to TRBJ1-2, with 9 bases identical to TRBD1. The CDR3 has 14 amino acids. In germline, CDR1 is SGHNT, CDR2 YYREEE (reference sequence). Trimming cost V 0 bases and J 5 bases; bases outside gene matches: 2. CDR3 residues: CASSLGTGEYGYTF. The CDR3 bases are TGTGCCAGCAGCTTGGGGACAGGGGAATATGGCTACACCTTC.

This clone was recorded once. This CDR3 reads CASSLAGRGSTSTDTQYF. DNA of the CDR3: TGTGCCAGCAGCTTGGCGGGGCGGGGGAGTACTAGCACAGATACGCAGTATTTT. The chain couples TRBV5-4 to TRBJ2-3, with 7 positions matching TRBD2. J was trimmed by 0 bases and V by 0 bases; bases with no gene match: 10. The CDR3 runs 18 residues. The germline CDR1 and CDR2 sequences are SGHNT and YYREEE (reference sequence).

This chain connects TRBV10-3 to TRBJ1-2; 12 bases fit TRBD1. V lost 4 bases, J lost 8 bases, and 8 bases stayed unmatched. The CDR3 runs to 15 residues. The V gene's germline CDR1 is ENHRY and CDR2 SYGVKD. In DNA form, the CDR3 reads TGTGCCATCAGTGTCATGGGACAGGGGGCGGACGGCTACACCTTC. Encoded protein: CAISVMGQGADGYTF.

The V and J genes are TRBV30 and TRBJ2-6; 9 bases agree with TRBD1. Germline V gene sequence: CDR1 GTSNPN, CDR2 SVGIG (reference sequence). J lost 4 bases, V lost 2 bases, and 3 bases had no gene match. The CDR3 is 15 residues long. The CDR3 nucleotides are TGTGCCTGGAGTAACAGGGGGCGGGGGGCCAACGTCCTGACTTTC. It specifies CAWSNRGRGANVLTF.

This sequence joins TRBV4-1 and TRBJ1-1, with D possibly being TRBD1 (5 bases). Trimming stripped 3 bases from V and 4 bases from J, with 18 bases between. Germline CDR1 is MGHRA and CDR2 is YSYEKL. The CDR3 is made up of 16 amino acids. The CDR3 nucleotides read TGCGCCAGCAGCCACTACCGGCCCCGGGGGAGCACTGAAGCTTTCTTT. Its protein product is CASSHYRPRGSTEAFF.

This chain uses TRBV6-5 with TRBJ2-7, with D perhaps TRBD2 (5 bases). CDR1 and CDR2 (germline): MNHEY, SVGAGI. CDR3 size: 13 residues. The CDR3 loop reads CVTSSPLAWEQYV. CDR3 nucleotide sequence: TGTGTCACCTCCTCGCCCTTAGCGTGGGAGCAGTACGTC.